This TCR beta chain was documented in a study of HIV-infected patients and healthy controls. Findings of the study overall: CMV-associated CDR3s mostly grew nonsignificantly during therapy, while HIV-associated CDR3s declined significantly.

The table lists this clonotype with many counts. The antigen is unknown. cDNA was made from 400 to 500 ng RNA using alpha and beta constant primers. Alpha and beta chain libraries were made separately by chain-specific third strand synthesis with multiplexing indices. TCRdb reprocessed the 5' RACE reads with MiXCR, giving one entry per CDR3 protein. The sample lists tens of thousands of distinct CDR3 sequences, approximately 7.7% seen once, with 4% in the top ten. No cell fractionation was done, so the repertoire covers all unsorted peripheral blood T cells. The CDR3 length is 15 residues. V lost 3 bases, J lost 7 bases, and 4 bases stayed unmatched.

The chain is built from TRBV12-3 or TRBV12-4 and TRBJ2-1; 12 bases match TRBD1. The sequence derives from an adult in good health. Sample: blood. CDR3 nucleotide sequence: TGTGCCAGCAGTTTTGGGACAGGGGGCGGGAATGAGCAGTTCTTC. It specifies CASSFGTGGGNEQFF.